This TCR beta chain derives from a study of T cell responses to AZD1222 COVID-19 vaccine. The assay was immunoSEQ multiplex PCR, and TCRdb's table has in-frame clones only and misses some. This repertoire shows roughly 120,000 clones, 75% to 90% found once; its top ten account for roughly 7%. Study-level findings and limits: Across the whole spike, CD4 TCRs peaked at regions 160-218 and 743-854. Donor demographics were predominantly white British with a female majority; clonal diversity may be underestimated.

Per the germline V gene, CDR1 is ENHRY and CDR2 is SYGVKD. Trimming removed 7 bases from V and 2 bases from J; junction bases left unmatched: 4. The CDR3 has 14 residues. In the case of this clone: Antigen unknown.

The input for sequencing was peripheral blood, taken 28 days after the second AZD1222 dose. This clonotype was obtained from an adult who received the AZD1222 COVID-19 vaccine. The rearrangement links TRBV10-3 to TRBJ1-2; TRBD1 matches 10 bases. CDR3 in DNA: TGTGCCATCAACCCGGGACAGGGGAACTATGGCTACACCTTC. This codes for CAINPGQGNYGYTF.